This passage covers 8 T cell receptor beta chains from one sample sequenced in a study of identical twins. TCRdb used MiXCR to reprocess the 5' RACE reads, holding one entry per CDR3 protein. Among 500,000 to 550,000 distinct CDR3 sequences listed, approximately 20% were seen once. This sample also appeared in a second study, on yellow fever vaccine responses in identical twins.

Sequencing was carried out using CD4+ T cells sorted from blood. The receptor set was obtained from a woman aged 18-29 years in good health.

This clonotype came up a few times. V is TRBV27 and J is TRBJ1-5; D perhaps matches TRBD1 (6 bases). V was pared by 6 bases and J by 1 base, with 10 bases between. Germline CDR1 is MNHEY and CDR2 is SMNVEV (reference sequence). This CDR3 is 14 amino acids long. This chain's CDR3 is CASREGQSNQPQHF. DNA for the CDR3: TGTGCCAGCAGGGAGGGACAAAGCAATCAGCCCCAGCATTTT.

This clonotype was picked up a small number of times. The chain recombines TRBV7-9 with TRBJ1-1; D not resolved. V dropped 1 base and J dropped 0 bases, with 9 bases sitting between them. CDR3 length: 15 residues. The germline V gene has CDR1 SEHNR and CDR2 FQNEAQ (reference sequence). The CDR3 protein is CASSLGSNMNTEAFF. CDR3 nucleotide sequence: TGTGCCAGCAGCTTAGGGTCGAACATGAACACTGAAGCTTTCTTT.

This clonotype was observed a handful of times. This chain's CDR3 is CASSYSDRRYGYTF. In nucleotides, the CDR3 is TGTGCCAGCAGTTATTCCGACAGGAGATATGGCTACACCTTC. J is TRBJ1-2 and V is TRBV6-5; weak D call: TRBD1 (6 bases). The CDR3 extends over 14 amino acids. V was clipped by 3 bases and J by 5 bases, with 13 bases between them. Germline V gene data show CDR1 as MNHEY and CDR2 as SVGAGI.

This clonotype has only a few counts. The CDR3 DNA reads as TGTGCCAGCAGCTTAGACGTGACAGACAATGAGCAGTTCTTC. Translating it yields CASSLDVTDNEQFF. This sequence joins TRBV11-2 and TRBJ2-1, with a tentative D call TRBD1 (5 bases). The CDR3 totals 14 residues. Germline-derived CDR1 and CDR2 are SGHAT and FQNNGV. Between the trimmed V and J ends, which lost 0 bases and 5 bases, there was a span of 8 bases.

This sequence joins TRBV28 and TRBJ2-2; D gene unclear. The ends were cut back, 8 bases at V and 0 bases at J, with 7 bases in the middle. CDR3 length: 13 amino acids. Germline V CDR1 and CDR2: MDHEN, SYDVKM. The CDR3 DNA sequence: TGTGCCAGCCTGGTAGCGAACACCGGGGAGCTGTTTTTT. It codes for CASLVANTGELFF.

The sample holds a few counts of this clonotype. The chain joins TRBV12-3 or TRBV12-4 to TRBJ1-2, with unresolved D. CDR3 size: 13 residues. V lost 5 bases to trimming and J lost 5 bases, with 12 bases between them. DNA for the CDR3: TGTGCCAGCAGTCTCCAATCTGGATATGGCTACACCTTC. It is translated as CASSLQSGYGYTF.

This clonotype came up a few times. V gene TRBV9 combines with J gene TRBJ2-1; TRBD1 is a possible D gene (5 bases). The V end was cut by 3 bases, the J end by 0 bases, with 7 bases between. Germline values: CDR1 SGDLS, CDR2 YYNGEE. This CDR3 spans 14 amino acids. The CDR3 loop reads CASSAGFSYNEQFF. The CDR3, as DNA: TGTGCCAGCAGCGCAGGGTTCTCCTACAATGAGCAGTTCTTC. Complete variable domain (other parts from reference TRBV9 and TRBJ2-1): DSGVTQTPKHLITATGQRVTLRCSPRSGDLSVYWYQQSLDQGLQFLIQYYNGEERAKGNILERFSAQQFPDLHSELNLSSLELGDSALYFCASSAGFSYNEQFFGPGTRLTVL.

This clonotype was detected a few times. V and J are TRBV28 and TRBJ2-5; D not certain. The germline gives CDR1 MDHEN, CDR2 SYDVKM. Trimming removed 4 bases from V and 3 bases from J, with 12 bases in between. The CDR3 runs to 14 residues. The CDR3: CASSSRTDKETQYF. CDR3 nucleotide sequence: TGTGCCAGCAGTTCCCGGACGGATAAAGAGACCCAGTACTTC.